The TCR beta chain described here comes from a study of shared clonotypes between healthy human individuals. CDR3 length: 15 residues. Germline CDR1 is MNHEY and CDR2 is SMNVEV (reference sequence). Trimming shortened V by 5 bases and J by 0 bases, and 12 bases separated the two germline ends. Produced via immunoSEQ multiplex PCR; TCRdb's table is partial and in-frame only. Of about 510,000 clones in the sample, 75% to 80% were seen once. This clone came up once. The chain uses TRBV27 and TRBJ2-3; D call uncertain. Sequencing was performed on PBMCs. This sequence originates from a woman between 40 and 50 years old in good health. Some clones in this sample may be carry-over from other donors' samples. The CDR3 DNA is TGTGCCAGCAGTCTCTGGATGTCTAGCACAGATACGCAGTATTTT. Encoded protein: CASSLWMSSTDTQYF.